Following are 5 T cell receptor beta chains from one sample sequenced in a study of T-cell memory formation after mild COVID-19. Each CDR3 protein is one row after TCRdb ran MiXCR on the 5' RACE reads. The sample records some 150,000 distinct CDR3 sequences, 19% being singletons. The sequencing input was PBMCs or a T cell subset sorted from them (not recorded which). These receptors were collected from an adult woman who had mild COVID-19 (a few samples of this study predate the infection). Cell type and time point are not known.

The rearrangement links TRBV12-3 or TRBV12-4 to TRBJ2-7, with 8 bases matching TRBD1. CDR3 length equals 14 residues. V lost 6 bases to trimming and J lost 3 bases; unmatched junction nucleotides: 7. The CDR3 sequence: CASSRPTGGYEQYF. The CDR3 DNA follows: TGTGCCAGCAGCCGTCCCACAGGGGGCTACGAGCAGTACTTC.

This clonotype was observed a few times. The chain links TRBV10-3 to TRBJ2-7, with no clear D. Trimming removed 3 bases at V and 3 bases at J, with 6 bases between. This CDR3 comprises 12 residues. Germline V gene sequence: CDR1 ENHRY, CDR2 SYGVKD. CDR3 nucleotides: TGTGCCATCAGTGAACACCTCTACGAGCAGTACTTC. The encoded protein is CAISEHLYEQYF.

The genes are TRBV15 and TRBJ2-5; D possibly corresponds to TRBD2 (6 bases). The germline CDR1 and CDR2 sequences are LNHNV and YYDKDF (reference sequence). The CDR3 is made up of 15 amino acids. Trimming cost V 0 bases and J 4 bases, with 12 bases left between them. The CDR3 reads CATSRDPLGGETQYF. The DNA for the CDR3 is TGTGCCACCAGCAGAGATCCTTTGGGGGGAGAGACCCAGTACTTC.

This sequence joins TRBV7-2 and TRBJ2-1; 9 bases match TRBD2. After removal of 2 bases from V and 7 bases from J, the junction contained 9 bases not matched to a gene. The germline V gene encodes CDR1 SGHTA and CDR2 FQGNSA. CDR3 size: 16 residues. For the CDR3, the DNA is TGTGCCAGCAGCTTACGTGCGGGGGGGCTAGTAAATGAGCAGTTCTTC. Its translation: CASSLRAGGLVNEQFF.

The chain joins TRBV18 to TRBJ1-1, with a possible D match to TRBD1 (6 bases). The V end lost 1 base, the J end lost 6 bases, and 6 bases lay between the germline ends. Germline V gene sequence: CDR1 KGHSH, CDR2 LQKENI. This CDR3 region has 12 residues. The CDR3 DNA reads as TGTGCCAGCTCACCACAGGGGGCTGAAGCTTTCTTT. It specifies CASSPQGAEAFF.